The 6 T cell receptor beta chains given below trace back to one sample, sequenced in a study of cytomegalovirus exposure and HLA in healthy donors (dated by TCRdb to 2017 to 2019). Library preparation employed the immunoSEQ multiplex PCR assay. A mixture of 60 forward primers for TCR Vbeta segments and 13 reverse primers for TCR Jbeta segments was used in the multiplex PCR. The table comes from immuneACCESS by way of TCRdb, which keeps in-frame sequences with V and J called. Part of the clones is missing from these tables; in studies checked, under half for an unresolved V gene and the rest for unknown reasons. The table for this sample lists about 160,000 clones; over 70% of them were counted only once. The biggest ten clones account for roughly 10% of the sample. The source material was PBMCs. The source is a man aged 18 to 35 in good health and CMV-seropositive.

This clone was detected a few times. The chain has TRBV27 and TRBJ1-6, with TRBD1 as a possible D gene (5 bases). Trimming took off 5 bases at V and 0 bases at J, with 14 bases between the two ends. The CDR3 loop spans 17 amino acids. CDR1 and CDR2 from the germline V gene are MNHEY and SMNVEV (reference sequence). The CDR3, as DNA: TGTGCCAGCAGTATAAGACAGTATCTCTCCTATAATTCACCCCTCCACTTT. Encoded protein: CASSIRQYLSYNSPLHF.

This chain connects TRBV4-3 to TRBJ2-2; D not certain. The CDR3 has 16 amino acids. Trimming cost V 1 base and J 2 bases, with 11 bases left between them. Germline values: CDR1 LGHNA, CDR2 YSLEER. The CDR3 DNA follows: TGCGCCAGCAGCCAAGGGTTCTACCCCAACACCGGGGAGCTGTTTTTT. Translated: CASSQGFYPNTGELFF.

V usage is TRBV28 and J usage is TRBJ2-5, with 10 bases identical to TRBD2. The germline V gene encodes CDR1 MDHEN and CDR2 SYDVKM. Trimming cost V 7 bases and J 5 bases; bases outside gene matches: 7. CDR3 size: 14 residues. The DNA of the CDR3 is TGTGCCAGCACCCTAGCGGGAGTCTGGGAGACCCAGTACTTC. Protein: CASTLAGVWETQYF.

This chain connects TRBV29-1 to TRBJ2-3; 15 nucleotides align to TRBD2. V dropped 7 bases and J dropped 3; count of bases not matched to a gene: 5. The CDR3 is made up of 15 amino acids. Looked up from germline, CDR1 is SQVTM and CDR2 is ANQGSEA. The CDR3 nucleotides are TGCAGCGGGACTAGCGGGGGGGCTCGGACAGATACGCAGTATTTT. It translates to CSGTSGGARTDTQYF.

The CDR3 protein is CASSLNRGPDGWFF. In DNA, the CDR3 is TGTGCCAGCAGCTTAAACAGGGGACCTGACGGCTGGTTTTTT. This chain uses TRBV5-8 with TRBJ2-2; 7 nucleotides line up with TRBD1. Per germline, CDR1 SGHTS and CDR2 YDEGEE. This CDR3 is 14 amino acids long. V was clipped by 2 bases and J by 16 bases; unmatched bases: 14.

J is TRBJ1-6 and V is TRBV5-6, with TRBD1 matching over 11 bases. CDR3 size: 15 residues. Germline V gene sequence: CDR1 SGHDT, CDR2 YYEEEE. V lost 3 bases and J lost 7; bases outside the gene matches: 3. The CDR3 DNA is TGTGCCAGCAGCTCCGGACAGGGGGCAAATTCACCCCTCCACTTT. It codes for CASSSGQGANSPLHF.